One and the same sample provided the 5 T cell receptor beta chains below, sequenced in a study of response to subunit inactivated influenza vaccine. From the RT-PCR reads, TCRdb called clonotypes with MiXCR, one entry per CDR3 protein. Of about 240,000 distinct CDR3 sequences in the sample, 12% are singletons; the top ten hold approximately 8.3%. Sequencing was performed on non-naive T cells sorted from PBMCs, taken around 15 days before vaccination. The receptors were gathered from a man between 45 and 60 years old who received an inactivated influenza vaccine.

A few counts support this clonotype. This rearrangement joins TRBV5-6 to TRBJ2-5; no clear D gene. The CDR3 contains 17 residues. The germline V and J ends were trimmed by 3 bases and 1 base, with 19 bases remaining between them. Per germline, CDR1 SGHDT and CDR2 YYEEEE. The CDR3 coding sequence is TGTGCCAGCAGCTCGCCTTACTATCACCTATCCCAAGAGACCCAGTACTTC. Amino acid sequence: CASSSPYYHLSQETQYF.

This clonotype was recorded a few times. V usage is TRBV2 and J usage is TRBJ1-6, with unresolved D. Trimming took 9 bases from V and 7 from J, leaving 10 bases between them. Germline V lookup: CDR1 SNHLY, CDR2 FYNNEI. The CDR3 runs to 12 residues. CDR3: CASGSDNSPLHF. As DNA, the CDR3 is TGTGCCAGTGGATCCGACAATTCACCCCTCCACTTT.

The chain employs TRBV28 and TRBJ2-1; D is perhaps TRBD2 (5 bases). Trimming stripped 4 bases from V and 4 bases from J, with 14 bases between. This CDR3 has 15 amino acids. The germline CDR1 and CDR2 sequences are MDHEN and SYDVKM. In nucleotides, the CDR3 is TGTGCCAGCAGTTCCGGCGGGCCGCCTTACAATGAGCAGTTCTTC. Translation gives CASSSGGPPYNEQFF.

The chain couples TRBV11-2 to TRBJ2-3; TRBD2 aligns across 10 bases. CDR3 size: 18 residues. CDR1 SGHAT and CDR2 FQNNGV come from the germline V gene. Trimming took 0 bases from V and 6 from J; bases not matched to a gene: 12. CDR3 sequence reads: CASSLELSGGAGGDTQYF. The CDR3 DNA sequence: TGTGCCAGCAGCTTAGAACTGAGCGGGGGGGCTGGGGGCGATACGCAGTATTTT.

This clonotype was seen a handful of times. The CDR3 reads CASSQVNRGTEAFF. In nucleotides, the CDR3 is TGCGCCAGCAGCCAAGTTAACAGGGGCACTGAAGCTTTCTTT. The chain couples TRBV4-3 to TRBJ1-1, with TRBD1 matching 7 bases. V lost 1 base and J lost 4; bases outside the gene matches: 3. The CDR3 has 14 residues. Germline CDR1 reads LGHNA; CDR2 reads YSLEER.